One sample yielded the 17 T cell receptor beta chains listed below, sequenced in a study of CD8+CD57+ T cells in acquired aplastic anemia. TCR beta VDJ and CDR3 profiling used genomic DNA as template. MiXCR was run by TCRdb on the reads, yielding one entry per CDR3 protein. There are roughly 80,000 distinct CDR3 sequences in the sample; about three quarters occur only once, and about 82% lies in the top ten. Patients sequenced had flow cytometry evidence of CD8+CD57+ cell expansion. Specimen: sorted CD4+, CD8+, or CD8+CD57+ T cells (not recorded which) from PBMCs. These receptors all stem from a human donor with aplastic anemia.

The V call is TRBV20-1, the J call TRBJ1-6; 8 positions match TRBD1. The ends lost 5 bases at V and 4 bases at J; junction bases unmatched: 7. The CDR3 consists of 15 residues. Germline CDR1 DFQATT, CDR2 SNEGSKA (reference sequence). CDR3 DNA: TGCAGTGCTTCAGGACAGGGAGCGTATAATTCACCCCTCCACTTT. It codes for CSASGQGAYNSPLHF.

Remarks on this clonotype: Because it lacks the conserved phenylalanine or tryptophan at the end, this CDR3 is likely a read error. It is unclear where the CDR3 begins or ends on the DNA, so no DNA is shown, and the CDR3 is as TCRdb lists it. V usage is TRBV20-1 and J usage is TRBJ1-1; the D call TRBD1 from the table was never checked on the DNA. The CDR3 sequence runs 14 residues, both termini included. Germline V gene data show CDR1 as DFQATT and CDR2 as SNEGSKA (reference sequence). The CDR3 is CSAGVGGMNTEALL.

The V gene is TRBV15, the J gene TRBJ1-5; the D is unclear. V dropped 6 bases and J dropped 0 bases, with 9 bases sitting between them. The CDR3 contains 14 residues. Germline V gives CDR1 LNHNV, CDR2 YYDKDF (reference sequence). The CDR3 is CATRDGVSNQPQHF. In DNA, the CDR3 is TGTGCCACCAGGGACGGGGTTAGCAATCAGCCCCAGCATTTT.

The rearrangement uses TRBV24-1 and TRBJ1-2; possible D gene TRBD1, 6 bases. Trimming cost V 4 bases and J 5 bases, with 7 bases left between them. The CDR3 covers 12 residues. Germline lookup yields CDR1 KGHDR and CDR2 SFDVKD. CDR3 sequence: CATSERGYGYTF. The DNA of the CDR3 is TGTGCCACCAGTGAAAGGGGGTATGGCTACACCTTC.

This chain uses TRBV19 with TRBJ1-5; D unresolved. Germline V gives CDR1 LNHDA, CDR2 SQIVND (reference sequence). The CDR3 consists of 17 residues. With 7 bases removed from V and 1 base from J, the gap between germline ends came to 20 bases. CDR3 sequence reads: CASIGGSTVGSNQPQHF. CDR3 DNA sequence: TGTGCCAGTATTGGAGGGAGTACGGTGGGGAGCAATCAGCCCCAGCATTTT.

This clonotype was observed many times. The rearrangement uses TRBV20-1 and TRBJ2-2, with D tentatively TRBD1 or TRBD2 (5 bases each). The CDR3 covers 15 residues. Looked up from germline, CDR1 is DFQATT and CDR2 is SNEGSKA (reference sequence). Trimming cost V 6 bases and J 5 bases, with 19 bases left between them. The CDR3 DNA sequence: TGCAGTGCCCCTGGGGGTAGGGCAGGGACCGGGGAGCTGTTTTTT. Translated, it gives CSAPGGRAGTGELFF.

This clonotype was observed a few times. The gene calls are TRBV19 and TRBJ2-7; D is possibly TRBD2 (6 bases). The CDR3 contains 14 residues. V lost 1 base, J lost 0 bases, and 7 bases lay in between. Germline V gene sequence: CDR1 LNHDA, CDR2 SQIVND (reference sequence). The CDR3 loop reads CASSIGRGSYEQYF. For the CDR3, the DNA is TGTGCCAGTAGTATAGGGCGGGGCTCCTACGAGCAGTACTTC.

This clonotype was detected a few times. The rearrangement links TRBV29-1 to TRBJ2-5; no firm D call. Germline CDR1 and CDR2: SQVTM and ANQGSEA. The CDR3 spans 10 residues. Trimming shortened V by 1 base and J by 7 bases, and 4 bases separated the two germline ends. CDR3 region: CSVEVATQYF. CDR3 nucleotides: TGCAGCGTTGAAGTGGCGACCCAGTACTTC.

The chain carries TRBV12-5 and TRBJ2-7; weak D call: TRBD2 (5 bases). The CDR3 has 15 residues. Germline V CDR1 and CDR2: LGHNT, FRNRAP. V gave up 1 base and J gave up 3 bases, with 13 bases separating them. The CDR3 loop is CASGLGTSRLYEQYF. The CDR3 coding sequence is TGTGCTAGTGGTTTGGGGACTTCGAGGCTCTACGAGCAGTACTTC.

The chain uses TRBV6-5 and TRBJ1-4, with 9 positions matching TRBD1. This CDR3 region has 15 residues. Germline CDR1 MNHEY, CDR2 SVGAGI. J was trimmed by 3 bases and V by 4 bases; bases with no gene match: 3. CDR3 nucleotide sequence: TGTGCCAGCAGTTGGGGGACAGGGTCTAATGAAAAACTGTTTTTT. Protein: CASSWGTGSNEKLFF.

Comments on this clonotype: The germline gene is not matched at one end of the junction; a read error may be the cause. This chain uses TRBV10-3 with TRBJ1-4; tentative D call: TRBD1 (6 bases). The V gene's germline CDR1 is ENHRY and CDR2 SYGVKD. The CDR3 runs 14 residues. The CDR3 region has the DNA TGTGCCATCAGTGCAGGGGCAACGAATGAAAAACTGTTTTTT. Translating it yields CAISAGATNEKLFF.

The V and J genes are TRBV2 and TRBJ2-7; 8 nucleotides agree with TRBD2. This CDR3 has 13 residues. The trim removed 8 bases at V and 6 bases at J, leaving 9 bases unmatched. Germline V lookup: CDR1 SNHLY, CDR2 FYNNEI. CDR3 DNA: TGTGCCAGCCAAGAGCGGGAGAAGGCCGAGCAGTACTTC. Protein sequence: CASQEREKAEQYF.

The rearrangement links TRBV24-1 to TRBJ2-3; D remains unclear. The CDR3 sequence is 14 residues long. Germline values: CDR1 KGHDR, CDR2 SFDVKD. Trimming removed 4 bases from V and 1 base from J, with 8 bases in between. Here the CDR3 DNA reads TGTGCCACCAGTGAGTCAGGCCGCACAGATACGCAGTATTTT. It is translated as CATSESGRTDTQYF.

This clonotype came up many times. The chain employs TRBV7-2 and TRBJ1-1; D may be TRBD1 (6 bases). Germline lookup yields CDR1 SGHTA and CDR2 FQGNSA. The CDR3 length is 15 residues. Trimming left V 1 base short and J 3 bases short, with 12 bases between. CDR3 region: CASSLVGGLDTEAFF. CDR3 bases: TGTGCCAGCAGCTTAGTGGGGGGGCTGGACACTGAAGCTTTCTTT.

The V and J genes are TRBV25-1 and TRBJ1-3; D remains unclear. Germline CDR1 and CDR2: MGHDK and SYGVNS. The CDR3 extends over 13 amino acids. V was pared by 10 bases and J by 0 bases, with 10 bases between. In DNA, the CDR3 is TGTGCCACCACCTCTATCTCTGGAAACACCATATATTTT. It specifies CATTSISGNTIYF.

The J gene is TRBJ2-3, the V gene TRBV20-1; D is tentatively TRBD1 or TRBD2 (6 bases each). The CDR3 extends over 13 amino acids. Germline CDR1 and CDR2: DFQATT and SNEGSKA (reference sequence). V shed 0 bases and J shed 6 bases, with 10 bases lying between them. The CDR3 nucleotides read TGCAGTGCTAGAGAAGGGGGGCGGGATACGCAGTATTTT. Protein: CSAREGGRDTQYF.

This chain uses TRBV19 with TRBJ1-2; D not certain. The V gene lost 1 base and the J gene lost 4 bases, with 10 bases spanning the gap. CDR1 LNHDA and CDR2 SQIVND come from the germline V gene (reference sequence). The length of the CDR3 is 14 residues. This chain's CDR3 is CASSIGRAAYGYTF. The CDR3 bases are TGTGCCAGTAGTATAGGGCGGGCAGCCTATGGCTACACCTTC.